The 9 T cell receptor beta chains presented below share a single source sample, sequenced in a study of cytomegalovirus exposure and HLA in healthy donors. Amplification used 60 Vbeta primers and 13 Jbeta primers. Profiling relied on immunoSEQ multiplex PCR, and the TCRdb table lists in-frame clones only, not all of them. Here the sample spans around 200,000 clones, 65% to 90% being singletons. The sequenced material came from PBMCs. The source is a woman aged 30 to 39 in good health and CMV-seronegative.

The chain carries TRBV5-1 and TRBJ2-7, with 12 bases aligning to TRBD2. The CDR3 is made up of 14 amino acids. Trimming removed 3 bases from V and 3 bases from J; junction bases left unmatched: 1. Germline CDR1 is SGHRS and CDR2 is YFSETQ. CDR3 coding DNA: TGCGCCAGCAGCTCGACTAGCGGGAGCTACGAGCAGTACTTC. It is translated as CASSSTSGSYEQYF. Filled out from reference TRBV5-1 and TRBJ2-7, the complete variable domain reads KAGVTQTPRYLIKTRGQQVTLSCSPISGHRSVSWYQQTPGQGLQFLFEYFSETQRNKGNFPGRFSGRQFSNSRSEMNVSTLELGDSALYLCASSSTSGSYEQYFGPGTRLTVT.

The rearrangement links TRBV19 to TRBJ2-7, with D maybe TRBD1 (5 bases). The V and J ends lost 7 bases and 0 bases respectively, with 13 bases between them. The germline V gene encodes CDR1 LNHDA and CDR2 SQIVND (reference sequence). The CDR3 length is 14 residues. The CDR3 here is CASTPGSGSYEQYF. The CDR3, as DNA: TGTGCCAGTACCCCAGGGTCCGGCTCCTACGAGCAGTACTTC. The complete variable domain, with remaining parts taken from reference TRBV19 and TRBJ2-7, reads DGGITQSPKYLFRKEGQNVTLSCEQNLNHDAMYWYRQDPGQGLRLIYYSQIVNDFQKGDIAEGYSVSREKKESFPLTVTSAQKNPTAFYLCASTPGSGSYEQYFGPGTRLTVT.

The chain combines TRBV10-3 with TRBJ2-5; no reliable D call. The DNA matches TRBJ2-7 better at its end, which makes the J call doubtful. This CDR3 contains 13 residues. Germline V gene data show CDR1 as ENHRY and CDR2 as SYGVKD. The CDR3 loop is CAISEGGTYEQYF. In DNA, the CDR3 is TGTGCCATCAGTGAGGGCGGAACCTACGAGCAGTACTTC.

V and J are TRBV7-9 and TRBJ2-2, with D maybe TRBD1 (6 bases). The V gene lost 5 bases and the J gene lost 0 bases, with 16 bases spanning the gap. There are 17 residues in the CDR3. The germline V gene encodes CDR1 SEHNR and CDR2 FQNEAQ (reference sequence). The CDR3 sequence: CASSDPNRVPNTGELFF. For the CDR3, the DNA is TGTGCCAGCAGCGATCCTAACAGGGTCCCGAACACCGGGGAGCTGTTTTTT.

The chain couples TRBV11-2 to TRBJ2-7; D is ambiguous. The ends were cut back, 1 base at V and 2 bases at J, with 9 bases in the middle. The length of the CDR3 is 14 residues. Germline CDR1 and CDR2: SGHAT and FQNNGV. CDR3: CASSLGTITYEQYF. CDR3 in DNA: TGTGCCAGCAGCTTAGGCACAATAACCTACGAGCAGTACTTC.

The chain carries TRBV11-2 and TRBJ2-5; 8 positions agree with TRBD2. Germline CDR1 reads SGHAT; CDR2 reads FQNNGV. V shed 3 bases, J shed 3 bases, and the junction held 15 bases outside the gene matches. The CDR3 runs to 18 residues. CDR3 in DNA: TGTGCCAGCAGCTTCGTTGGTAGCGGGACTTTACGCGAAGAGACCCAGTACTTC. Translation gives CASSFVGSGTLREETQYF.

This sequence joins TRBV5-1 and TRBJ2-5, with D maybe TRBD2 (6 bases). The CDR3 totals 13 residues. V lost 6 bases and J lost 5, with 14 bases in between. The germline V gene encodes CDR1 SGHRS and CDR2 YFSETQ. CDR3 nucleotides: TGCGCCAGCACCCTGGAGGGAGCGGAGACCCAGTACTTC. It translates to CASTLEGAETQYF. Full variable domain (rest looked up from reference TRBV5-1 and TRBJ2-5): KAGVTQTPRYLIKTRGQQVTLSCSPISGHRSVSWYQQTPGQGLQFLFEYFSETQRNKGNFPGRFSGRQFSNSRSEMNVSTLELGDSALYLCASTLEGAETQYFGPGTRLLVL.

The chain combines TRBV9 with TRBJ2-1; no reliable D call. CDR3 length: 14 amino acids. Germline V lookup: CDR1 SGDLS, CDR2 YYNGEE. Trimming stripped 0 bases from V and 8 bases from J, with 12 bases between. CDR3 DNA sequence: TGTGCCAGCAGCGTAGCTTGGCCAATGGATGAGCAGTTCTTC. The encoded protein is CASSVAWPMDEQFF.

This chain links TRBV11-2 with TRBJ2-1, with 7 bases that match TRBD1. The CDR3 runs 15 residues. The ends lost 3 bases at V and 9 bases at J; junction bases unmatched: 11. Germline CDR1 and CDR2: SGHAT and FQNNGV. CDR3 nucleotides: TGTGCCAGCAGCTTCCTGAGGGGGCGGGTGGGTGAGCAGTTCTTC. It codes for CASSFLRGRVGEQFF.